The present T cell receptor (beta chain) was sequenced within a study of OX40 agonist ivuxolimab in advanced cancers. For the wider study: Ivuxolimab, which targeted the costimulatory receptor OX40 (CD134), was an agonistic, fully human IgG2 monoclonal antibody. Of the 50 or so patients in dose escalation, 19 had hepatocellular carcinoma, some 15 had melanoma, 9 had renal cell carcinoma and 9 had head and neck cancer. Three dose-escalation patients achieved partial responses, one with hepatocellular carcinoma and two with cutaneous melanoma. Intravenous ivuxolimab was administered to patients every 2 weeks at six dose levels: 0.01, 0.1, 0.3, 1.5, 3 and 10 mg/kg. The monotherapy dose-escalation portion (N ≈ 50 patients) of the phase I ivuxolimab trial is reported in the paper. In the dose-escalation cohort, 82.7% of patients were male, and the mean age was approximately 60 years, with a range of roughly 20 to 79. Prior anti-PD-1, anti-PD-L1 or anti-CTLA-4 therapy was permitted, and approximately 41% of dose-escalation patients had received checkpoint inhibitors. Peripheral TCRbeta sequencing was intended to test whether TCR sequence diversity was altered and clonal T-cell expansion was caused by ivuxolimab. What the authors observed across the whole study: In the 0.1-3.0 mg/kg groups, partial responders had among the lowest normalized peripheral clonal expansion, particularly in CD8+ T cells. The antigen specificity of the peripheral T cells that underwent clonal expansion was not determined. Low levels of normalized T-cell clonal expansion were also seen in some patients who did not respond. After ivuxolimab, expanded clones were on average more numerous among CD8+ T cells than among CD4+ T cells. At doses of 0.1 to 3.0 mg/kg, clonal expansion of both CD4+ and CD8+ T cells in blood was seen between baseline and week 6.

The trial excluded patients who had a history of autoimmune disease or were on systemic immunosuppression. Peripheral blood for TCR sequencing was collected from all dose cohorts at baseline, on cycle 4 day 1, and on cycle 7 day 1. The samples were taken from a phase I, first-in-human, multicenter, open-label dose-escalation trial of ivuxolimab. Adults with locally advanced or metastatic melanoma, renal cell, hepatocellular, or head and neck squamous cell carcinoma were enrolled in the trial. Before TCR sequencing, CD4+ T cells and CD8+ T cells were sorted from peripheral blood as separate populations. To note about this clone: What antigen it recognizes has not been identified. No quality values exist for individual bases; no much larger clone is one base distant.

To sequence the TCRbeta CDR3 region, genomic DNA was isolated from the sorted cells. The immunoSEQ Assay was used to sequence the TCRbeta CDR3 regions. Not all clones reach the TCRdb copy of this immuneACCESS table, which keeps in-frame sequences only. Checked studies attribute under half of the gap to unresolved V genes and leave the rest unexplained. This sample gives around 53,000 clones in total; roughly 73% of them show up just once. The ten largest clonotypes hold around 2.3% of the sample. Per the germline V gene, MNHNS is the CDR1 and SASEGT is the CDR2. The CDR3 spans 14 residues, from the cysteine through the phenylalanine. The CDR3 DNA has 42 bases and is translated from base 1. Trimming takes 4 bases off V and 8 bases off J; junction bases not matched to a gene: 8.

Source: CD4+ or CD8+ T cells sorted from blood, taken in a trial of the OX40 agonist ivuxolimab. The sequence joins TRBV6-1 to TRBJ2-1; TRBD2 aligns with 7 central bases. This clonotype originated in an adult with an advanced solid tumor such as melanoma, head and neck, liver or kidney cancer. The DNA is TGTGCCAGCAGTGGTGGGGGGGACCGTTATGAGCAGTTCTTC. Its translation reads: CASSGGGDRYEQFF.